Each of the 12 T cell receptor beta chains below was sequenced from the same sample in a study of Graves' ophthalmopathy and Graves' hyperthyroidism. For repertoire sequencing, the TCR beta CDR3 regions were amplified from RNA transcripts. First-round RT-PCR used HTBI primers; second-round multiplex PCR followed. TCRdb analysed the multiplex PCR reads with MiXCR anew, one entry per CDR3 protein. In the table there are over a million distinct CDR3 sequences, 36% of which are singletons. The specimen sequenced was peripheral blood or thyroid tissue (not recorded which). These receptors were collected from an adult man with Graves' hyperthyroidism.

The chain uses TRBV20-1 and TRBJ1-4, with 7 bases that match TRBD1. The V and J ends lost 6 bases and 8 bases, in that order; junction bases with no gene match: 3. Germline CDR1 and CDR2: DFQATT and SNEGSKA (reference sequence). There are 11 residues in the CDR3. In DNA, the CDR3 is TGCAGTGCCCGACAGGGCGAAAAACTGTTTTTT. Translation: CSARQGEKLFF.

This clonotype was found a few times. This chain joins TRBV9 and TRBJ2-3; a possible D gene is TRBD2 (5 bases). CDR1 is SGDLS and CDR2 is YYNGEE in the germline V gene. V lost 0 bases to trimming and J lost 0 bases, with 8 bases between them. The CDR3 loop spans 15 amino acids. The CDR3 is CASSVVGVSTDTQYF. The CDR3 DNA follows: TGTGCCAGCAGCGTAGTGGGAGTGAGCACAGATACGCAGTATTTT.

Note on this clonotype: A much more abundant neighbour one base away suggests this may be a read error. V gene TRBV12-3 or TRBV12-4 combines with J gene TRBJ1-1; D call uncertain. V was cut by 4 bases and J by 4 bases, with 10 bases left in between. The CDR3 contains 13 residues. The CDR3 nucleotides read TGTGCCAGCAGTTGGGCCATGAGCACTGAAGCTTTCTTT. It translates to CASSWAMSTEAFF.

This clonotype showed up many times. This rearrangement joins TRBV29-1 to TRBJ2-7, with a possible D match to TRBD2 (5 bases). Trimming left V 4 bases short and J 5 bases short, with 9 bases between. The CDR3 spans 11 residues. The germline gives CDR1 SQVTM, CDR2 ANQGSEA. The CDR3 loop is CSVARVDEQYF. The CDR3 DNA reads TGCAGCGTTGCGAGGGTTGACGAGCAGTACTTC.

This sequence joins TRBV5-4 and TRBJ2-6; TRBD1 agrees at 11 bases. Germline trimming cut 3 bases from V and 3 bases from J; bases unmatched to any gene: 11. CDR1 and CDR2 from the germline V gene are SGHNT and YYREEE (reference sequence). CDR3 length: 19 residues. The CDR3 bases are TGTGCCAGCAGCTGGGACAGGGGGGAGGCTTTCTTTGGGGCCAACGTCCTGACTTTC. Amino acids: CASSWDRGEAFFGANVLTF.

The rearrangement uses TRBV15 and TRBJ2-5; D possibly corresponds to TRBD2 (5 bases). CDR1 LNHNV and CDR2 YYDKDF come from the germline V gene (reference sequence). The CDR3 has 15 residues. The ends were cut back, 5 bases at V and 4 bases at J, with 17 bases in the middle. The CDR3 loop reads CATSPDGLEVETQYF. As DNA, the CDR3 is TGTGCCACCAGCCCCGACGGCCTGGAGGTAGAGACCCAGTACTTC.

The CDR3 spells CASSLVWGRLDEKLFF. The CDR3 region has the DNA TGTGCCAGCAGCTTAGTTTGGGGCCGCCTTGATGAAAAACTGTTTTTT. V gene TRBV7-8 combines with J gene TRBJ1-4; TRBD1 is a possible D gene (5 bases). V dropped 1 base and J dropped 6 bases, with 15 bases sitting between them. This CDR3 comprises 16 residues. Germline-derived CDR1 and CDR2 are SGHVS and FQNEAQ.

This clonotype was picked up a small number of times. J is TRBJ2-2 and V is TRBV12-3 or TRBV12-4; 10 nucleotides line up with TRBD2. The CDR3 is 14 residues long. Trimming at V came to 8 bases and at J to 5 bases, leaving 5 bases not matched to a gene. Here the CDR3 reads CASSPGLATGELFF. The CDR3 DNA reads as TGTGCCAGCTCTCCGGGACTAGCGACCGGGGAGCTGTTTTTT.

J is TRBJ2-7 and V is TRBV2; D not resolved. CDR1 and CDR2 from the germline V gene are SNHLY and FYNNEI. The CDR3 is 12 amino acids. V shed 8 bases and J shed 2 bases, with 10 bases lying between them. CDR3 region: CASFDGTYEQYF. The CDR3 DNA is TGTGCCAGCTTCGACGGAACCTACGAGCAGTACTTC.

About this clonotype: The junction does not match germline at one end; this may be a read error. This chain uses TRBV7-9 with TRBJ1-6; possibly TRBD1 for D (6 bases). Germline lookup yields CDR1 SEHNR and CDR2 FQNEAQ (reference sequence). CDR3 length equals 9 residues. The DNA of the CDR3 is TGTGCCAGCAGCTATGGACAGTTGTTT. Translation gives CASSYGQLF.

This clonotype was counted between two and nine times. The chain recombines TRBV2 with TRBJ2-6; 7 nucleotides align to TRBD1. Looked up from germline, CDR1 is SNHLY and CDR2 is FYNNEI. V was pared by 5 bases and J by 0 bases, with 7 bases of the junction left unmatched. The CDR3 runs to 17 residues. The CDR3 sequence: CASSLDRTNSGANVLTF. The CDR3 DNA sequence: TGTGCCAGCAGTTTGGACAGGACGAACTCTGGGGCCAACGTCCTGACTTTC.

This chain uses TRBV12-3 or TRBV12-4 with TRBJ2-7, with D perhaps being TRBD1 or TRBD2 (5 bases each). The ends were cut back, 2 bases at V and 1 base at J, with 9 bases in the middle. The CDR3 consists of 14 residues. The CDR3 spells CASSLHGGSYEQYF. CDR3 nucleotide sequence: TGTGCCAGCAGTTTACATGGGGGTTCCTACGAGCAGTACTTC.